This TCR beta chain was identified in a study of blood T cell repertoires in COVID-19. Looking at the study overall: Nucleic acid was either cDNA or gDNA, and it came from T cells, B-cell-depleted T cells, or PBMCs.

Libraries were prepared by immunoSEQ multiplex PCR; TCRdb keeps only in-frame clonotypes and omits some of them. Counted here are approximately 210,000 clones, about nine tenths occurring once; the ten biggest clones make up around 2.3%. Germline V CDR1 and CDR2: SGHNT, YENEEA. The length of the CDR3 is 13 residues. Trimming cost V 5 bases and J 5 bases, with 12 bases left between them. The sequence derives from a woman between 25 and 40 years old who had recovered from COVID-19. V usage is TRBV11-3 and J usage is TRBJ1-1; D gene unclear. Sequencing used PBMCs or T cells enriched from blood (not recorded which). DNA of the CDR3: TGTGCCAGCAGCCCCCGAGGGAGGACTGAAGCTTTCTTT. Translating it yields CASSPRGRTEAFF.